Following are 10 T cell receptor beta chains from one sample sequenced in a study of cytomegalovirus exposure and HLA in healthy donors. The PCR had 60 Vbeta and 13 Jbeta primers. Only in-frame clones appear in the TCRdb table, and some are missing; sequencing was by immunoSEQ multiplex PCR. The repertoire includes approximately 100,000 clones, less than 70% of them detected once, and 5.4% sits in the top ten. The material sequenced was PBMCs. Every receptor here comes from a woman in her seventies in good health and CMV-seropositive.

This clone was seen only once. This rearrangement joins TRBV5-6 to TRBJ2-2; TRBD1 might be the D (6 bases). V lost 0 bases to trimming and J lost 4 bases, with 10 bases between them. The CDR3 totals 15 residues. Germline V gene data show CDR1 as SGHDT and CDR2 as YYEEEE. This CDR3 is CASSLAYRATGELFF. The DNA of the CDR3 is TGTGCCAGCAGCTTGGCCTACAGGGCCACCGGGGAGCTGTTTTTT.

The CDR3 nucleotides are TGCGCCAGCAGCTTGGATTTAGCGGGGGTAAATGAGCAGTTCTTC. Protein product: CASSLDLAGVNEQFF. This chain links TRBV5-1 with TRBJ2-1; 9 nucleotides agree with TRBD2. From germline, CDR1 is SGHRS and CDR2 YFSETQ. The CDR3 has 15 residues. V trimming: 0 bases; J trimming: 7 bases; junction bases outside the gene matches: 5.

This sequence joins TRBV7-9 and TRBJ1-1, with a tentative D call TRBD1 (5 bases). Trimming pared 6 bases from V and 2 bases from J, leaving 19 bases between. Germline CDR1 SEHNR, CDR2 FQNEAQ (reference sequence). The CDR3 has 16 amino acids. In DNA, the CDR3 is TGTGCCAGCAGAGCCCCTCCCCGTGACAGCAACACTGAAGCTTTCTTT. Encoded protein: CASRAPPRDSNTEAFF.

J is TRBJ1-2 and V is TRBV6-1; D is unresolved. V gave up 0 bases and J gave up 4 bases, with 6 bases separating them. This CDR3 has 13 amino acids. Germline V CDR1 and CDR2: MNHNS, SASEGT. This CDR3 is CASSEAASYGYTF. CDR3 bases: TGTGCCAGCAGTGAAGCAGCCTCCTATGGCTACACCTTC.

The chain links TRBV11-2 to TRBJ2-7; D might be TRBD2 (5 bases). The CDR3 extends over 17 amino acids. Germline values: CDR1 SGHAT, CDR2 FQNNGV. With 4 bases removed from V and 1 base from J, the gap between germline ends came to 20 bases. In DNA, the CDR3 is TGTGCCAGCAGCTCCATAGTTGGCTCCCGAGGGTCCTACGAGCAGTACTTC. This codes for CASSSIVGSRGSYEQYF.

The chain recombines TRBV2 with TRBJ1-3; no clear D. The ends were cut back, 8 bases at V and 3 bases at J, with 11 bases in the middle. The germline CDR1 and CDR2 sequences are SNHLY and FYNNEI. This CDR3 has 13 amino acids. CDR3 sequence: CASAQSGGNTIYF. DNA of the CDR3: TGTGCCAGCGCACAATCGGGTGGAAACACCATATATTTT.

The chain links TRBV9 to TRBJ1-2, with 10 bases that match TRBD1. Germline lookup yields CDR1 SGDLS and CDR2 YYNGEE. The CDR3 has 15 residues. The V gene end was trimmed by 4 bases and the J gene end by 4 bases; junction bases not matched to a gene: 7. The CDR3 loop is CASSYRTGGSYGYTF. CDR3 DNA sequence: TGTGCCAGCAGCTATCGGACAGGGGGATCCTATGGCTACACCTTC.

As regards this clone: Other DNA sequences of this sample code for an identical CDR3. V and J are TRBV7-9 and TRBJ1-2; maybe TRBD1 (5 bases). The CDR3 has 13 residues. V gave up 3 bases and J gave up 2 bases, with 7 bases separating them. CDR1 SEHNR and CDR2 FQNEAQ come from the germline V gene (reference sequence). CDR3 nucleotide sequence: TGTGCCAGCAGCTTGGAGGGGAACTATGGCTACACCTTC. It is translated as CASSLEGNYGYTF.

This chain links TRBV7-9 with TRBJ1-6, with a weak D call TRBD1 (5 bases). Per the germline V gene, CDR1 is SEHNR and CDR2 is FQNEAQ (reference sequence). Trimming cost V 1 base and J 6 bases, with 10 bases left between them. The CDR3 consists of 15 residues. Here the CDR3 DNA reads TGTGCCAGCAGCTTAGACCAGGGCGGTAATTCACCCCTCCACTTT. It yields the protein CASSLDQGGNSPLHF.

This chain connects TRBV6-5 to TRBJ1-3, with D possibly TRBD1 on 5 matching bases. V lost 6 bases to trimming and J lost 8 bases, with 17 bases between them. Germline CDR1 is MNHEY and CDR2 is SVGAGI. The CDR3 sequence is 14 residues long. The CDR3: CASSRWGSTDTIYF. CDR3 sequence (DNA): TGTGCCAGCAGCCGCTGGGGCTCTACAGACACCATATATTTT.